The rows below give T cell receptor beta chains drawn from one sample of a study of blood T cell repertoires in COVID-19. Data came from immunoSEQ multiplex PCR; TCRdb stores just in-frame clones and leaves some out. The data show 150,000 to 200,000 clones, about 86% seen once. The sequencing sample was made of peripheral blood. All receptors derive from a man aged 50-60 years with active or convalescent COVID-19. CDR3s include the opening cysteine and the closing phenylalanine or tryptophan. Clone size, where shown, is once, few, many, or a class for clones that have expanded.

CDR3 protein: CAWSVQGGEAFF; clone size: .; V gene: TRBV30
CDR3 protein: CATSDASGGAADTQYF; clone size: .; V gene: TRBV24-1
CDR3 protein: CASSQGGGETQYF; clone size: .; V gene: TRBV4-3
CDR3 protein: CASSGQIGNTIYF; clone size: once; V gene: TRBV7-6
CDR3 protein: CASTLIAGVETQYF; clone size: .; V gene: TRBV5-1
CDR3 protein: CAWGRLDGYTF; clone size: .; V gene: TRBV30
CDR3 protein: CASSHPNYEQYF; clone size: .; V gene: TRBV14
CDR3 protein: CASSQTSGGPYEQYF; clone size: .; V gene: TRBV28
CDR3 protein: CASSVTEGNEQFF; clone size: .; V gene: TRBV9
CDR3 protein: CASSELIRGYGEAFF; clone size: .; V gene: TRBV6-1
CDR3 protein: CASSEVNSQETQYF; clone size: .; V gene: TRBV2
CDR3 protein: CASSLSTTGDQPQHF; clone size: .; V gene: TRBV27
CDR3 protein: CATARVGGREETQYF; clone size: .; V gene: TRBV15
CDR3 protein: CASSLNAGANGELFF; clone size: .; V gene: TRBV7-3
CDR3 protein: CASSQDLTGYEQYF; clone size: .; V gene: TRBV4-2
CDR3 protein: CASSLDVTNGYTF; clone size: .; V gene: TRBV7-2
CDR3 protein: CASSPLAGGPLVGELFF; clone size: many; V gene: TRBV27
CDR3 protein: CASSKDSSDYGYTF; clone size: .; V gene: TRBV14
CDR3 protein: CASSLVGYIADTQYF; clone size: .; V gene: TRBV7-2
CDR3 protein: CASRRGAVYNEQFF; clone size: .; V gene: TRBV6-5